One sample yielded the 21 T cell receptor beta chains listed below, sequenced in a study of T cell responses to AZD1222 COVID-19 vaccine. Measured with immunoSEQ multiplex PCR; TCRdb has only the in-frame clones, and not every one. Of about 54,000 clones listed, 70% to 90% are singletons. Specimen: peripheral blood, collected on day 0 of AZD1222 vaccination. These receptors came from an adult in good health.

The rearrangement joins TRBV5-3 to TRBJ2-3; 9 bases fit TRBD1. TRBV5-3 is treated as an ORF (open reading frame) with a function not yet certain. This CDR3 region has 16 residues. J was trimmed by 1 base and V by 3 bases; bases with no gene match: 6. DNA for the CDR3: TGTGCCAGAAGCTCCCGGGACAGGGCGGGCACAGATACGCAGTATTTT. Its translation is CARSSRDRAGTDTQYF.

The chain joins TRBV14 to TRBJ1-1; D uncertain. Germline V lookup: CDR1 SGHDN, CDR2 FVKESK. The CDR3 extends over 15 amino acids. V was trimmed by 0 bases and J by 4 bases, leaving 12 bases between them. The CDR3 here is CASSQDQFPGTEAFF. The DNA for the CDR3 is TGTGCCAGCAGCCAAGATCAATTCCCCGGCACTGAAGCTTTCTTT.

V is TRBV12-2 and J is TRBJ2-7. TRBV12-2 is annotated as a pseudogene. The CDR3 is 12 amino acids. The CDR3 protein is CASRYNRYEQYF. CDR3 DNA: TGTGCAAGTCGCTACAACCGGTACGAGCAGTACTTC.

V and J are TRBV7-2 and TRBJ1-1, with D unclear. The CDR3 is 15 residues long. Germline V gene sequence: CDR1 SGHTA, CDR2 FQGNSA. V lost 0 bases and J lost 0, with 8 bases in between. Here the CDR3 DNA reads TGTGCCAGCAGCTTAGCCCTTGGATTGAACACTGAAGCTTTCTTT. Translating gives CASSLALGLNTEAFF.

The chain links TRBV12-3 or TRBV12-4 to TRBJ1-2; the D gene is possibly TRBD1 (6 bases). Trimming removed 7 bases from V and 8 bases from J, with 14 bases in between. CDR3 length: 12 amino acids. The CDR3, as DNA: TGTGCCAGCACGGGCAGGGGAAAAGGCTACACCTTC. Protein sequence: CASTGRGKGYTF.

This sequence joins TRBV6-5 and TRBJ1-1; D ambiguous. Germline CDR1 MNHEY, CDR2 SVGAGI. Trimming shortened V by 11 bases and J by 5 bases, and 21 bases separated the two germline ends. The CDR3 loop spans 14 amino acids. CDR3 DNA sequence: TGTGCCGGAGGCGGGAGACCAGTTGGAACTGAAGCTTTCTTT. Amino acids: CAGGGRPVGTEAFF.

CDR3 in amino acids: CASSGVGPGSYTF. CDR3 nucleotide sequence: TGTGCCAGCAGCGGAGTGGGGCCAGGGAGCTACACCTTC. The V and J genes are TRBV7-6 and TRBJ1-2; a weak D match, TRBD1 (5 bases). Germline loops: CDR1 SGHVS, CDR2 FNYEAQ. The CDR3 covers 13 residues. V was pared by 5 bases and J by 9 bases, with 16 bases between.

V and J are TRBV7-2 and TRBJ2-7, with D perhaps matching TRBD2 (6 bases). Per germline, CDR1 SGHTA and CDR2 FQGNSA. The CDR3 has 14 amino acids. V lost 4 bases and J 1 base, leaving 11 bases between the germline ends. This chain's CDR3 is CASSSGAASYEQYF. The CDR3 region has the DNA TGTGCCAGCAGCTCGGGAGCCGCTTCCTACGAGCAGTACTTC.

The chain joins TRBV5-4 to TRBJ1-5, with unresolved D. Germline V gene data show CDR1 as SGHNT and CDR2 as YYREEE (reference sequence). Trimming cost V 0 bases and J 2 bases, with 12 bases left between them. This CDR3 contains 16 residues. In nucleotides, the CDR3 is TGTGCCAGCAGCTTGGACGGGGTGATGGGCAATCAGCCCCAGCATTTT. It is translated as CASSLDGVMGNQPQHF.

The V call is TRBV12-3 or TRBV12-4, the J call TRBJ1-5; 7 bases are shared with TRBD1. CDR3 size: 11 residues. J lost 9 bases, V lost 7 bases, and 3 bases had no gene match. The CDR3 reads CASTNRGPQHF. For the CDR3, the DNA is TGTGCCAGCACCAACAGGGGGCCCCAGCATTTT.

The chain recombines TRBV30 with TRBJ2-7; D is perhaps TRBD2 (7 bases). The CDR3 covers 12 residues. CDR1 and CDR2 from the germline V gene are GTSNPN and SVGIG (reference sequence). V was cut by 5 bases and J by 5 bases, with 13 bases left in between. The CDR3 loop reads CAWEGGFHEQYF. CDR3 in DNA: TGTGCCTGGGAGGGGGGGTTCCACGAGCAGTACTTC.

V is TRBV4-2 and J is TRBJ1-1, with D unresolved. Trimming took 0 bases from V and 6 from J, leaving 11 bases between them. This CDR3 has 14 residues. Germline V gene sequence: CDR1 LGHNA, CDR2 YNFKEQ. CDR3 DNA: TGTGCCAGCAGCCAAGATCGGTCGGCATCTGAAGCTTTCTTT. It codes for CASSQDRSASEAFF.

This chain joins TRBV3-1 (or the pseudogene TRBV3-2) and TRBJ2-3, with 8 bases that match TRBD2. V shed 3 bases and J 6 bases; nucleotides not matched to a gene: 8. The length of the CDR3 is 15 residues. Germline-derived CDR1 and CDR2 are LGHDT and YNNKEL (reference sequence). CDR3 in amino acids: CASSHLAGGGDTQYF. In DNA form, the CDR3 reads TGTGCCAGCAGCCACTTGGCGGGGGGAGGGGATACGCAGTATTTT.

This clone was seen a single time. V and J are TRBV10-3 and TRBJ1-2; a weak D match, TRBD1 (5 bases). The germline V gene encodes CDR1 ENHRY and CDR2 SYGVKD. The CDR3 totals 14 residues. V lost 6 bases to trimming and J lost 3 bases, with 14 bases between them. CDR3 region: CAISGGLQDYGYTF. The CDR3 DNA reads as TGTGCCATCAGCGGAGGGCTACAGGACTATGGCTACACCTTC.

The V and J genes are TRBV5-1 and TRBJ2-7; D is possibly TRBD1 (6 bases). Germline V lookup: CDR1 SGHRS, CDR2 YFSETQ. V shed 0 bases and J shed 6 bases, with 13 bases lying between them. CDR3 length: 14 amino acids. This chain's CDR3 is CASSLGQGSVEQYF. CDR3 nucleotide sequence: TGCGCCAGCAGCTTGGGTCAGGGGTCTGTCGAGCAGTACTTC. The complete variable domain, with remaining parts taken from reference TRBV5-1 and TRBJ2-7, reads KAGVTQTPRYLIKTRGQQVTLSCSPISGHRSVSWYQQTPGQGLQFLFEYFSETQRNKGNFPGRFSGRQFSNSRSEMNVSTLELGDSALYLCASSLGQGSVEQYFGPGTRLTVT.

CDR3 nucleotides: TGTGCCAGCAGCTTTAGAGGCACGGAGACCCAGTACTTC. Translated, it gives CASSFRGTETQYF. This rearrangement joins TRBV7-2 to TRBJ2-5; D is uncertain. The ends were cut back, 3 bases at V and 5 bases at J, with 10 bases in the middle. Germline V lookup: CDR1 SGHTA, CDR2 FQGNSA. CDR3 size: 13 residues.

V gene TRBV7-6 combines with J gene TRBJ2-7; TRBD2 matches 13 bases. Germline V gives CDR1 SGHVS, CDR2 FNYEAQ. The length of the CDR3 is 15 residues. The J segment lost 5 bases and the V segment lost 3 bases, leaving 4 bases of the junction unmatched. Here the CDR3 DNA reads TGTGCCAGCAGCTTCGGGACTAGCGGGAAAAACGAGCAGTACTTC. Residues: CASSFGTSGKNEQYF.

The chain employs TRBV5-1 and TRBJ1-2; tentatively, D is TRBD1 (5 bases). The germline V and J ends were trimmed by 1 base and 5 bases, with 15 bases remaining between them. Germline V gene sequence: CDR1 SGHRS, CDR2 YFSETQ. The CDR3 sequence is 15 residues long. CDR3 DNA: TGCGCCAGCAGCTTGACCACAGGTGATGCATATGGCTACACCTTC. As protein: CASSLTTGDAYGYTF.

The chain combines TRBV15 with TRBJ1-3, with TRBD1 matching 7 bases. Germline trimming cut 1 base from V and 9 bases from J; bases unmatched to any gene: 12. From germline, CDR1 is LNHNV and CDR2 YYDKDF (reference sequence). The CDR3 has 16 residues. The DNA for the CDR3 is TGTGCCACCAGCAGAGTTCAGGGACAGCCGACCGGCACCATATATTTT. Translated, it gives CATSRVQGQPTGTIYF.

The chain links TRBV25-1 to TRBJ1-6; 8 positions match TRBD1. Germline-derived CDR1 and CDR2 are MGHDK and SYGVNS. This CDR3 has 14 amino acids. V was pared by 4 bases and J by 9 bases, with 5 bases of the junction left unmatched. In nucleotides, the CDR3 is TGTGCCAGCAGTGCGACAGGGGTGAGTTCACCCCTCCACTTT. The encoded protein is CASSATGVSSPLHF.

The chain uses TRBV7-6 and TRBJ2-3; 8 bases agree with TRBD1. V dropped 1 base and J dropped 5; count of bases not matched to a gene: 8. Germline V gene lookup returns CDR1 SGHVS and CDR2 FNYEAQ. The CDR3 has 16 residues. CDR3 sequence reads: CASSLGVQGGGDTQYF. DNA for the CDR3: TGTGCCAGCAGCTTAGGGGTACAGGGGGGCGGAGATACGCAGTATTTT.